The present T cell receptor (beta chain) was sequenced within a study of PD-1 blockade in mismatch repair-deficient tumors (dated by TCRdb to the late 2010s). With regard to the full study: Between September 2013 and September 2016, the trial enrolled some 86 consecutive patients with about twelve mismatch repair-deficient cancer types, every one of whom had been previously treated and was progressing. Tumor-associated T cell clones in the peripheral blood of patients responding to PD-1 blockade were tracked using deep sequencing of TCR CDR3 regions. What the work shows at the level of the full study, not this receptor alone: After pembrolizumab, tumor-resident clones, which were often undetectable in blood before treatment, expanded rapidly and then contracted, generally ahead of radiologic responses.

The method was the immunoSEQ multiplex PCR assay. Here the immuneACCESS table is served through TCRdb, limited to in-frame sequences with V and J called. Missing clones are a known gap in these copies; in checked studies unresolved V genes cover under half, and the rest lacks a known reason. A total of tens of thousands of clones appear in this sample, 81% of them only once. Jointly, the top ten make up about 2.4% of the sample. On this clone: No antigen is known for it. No base qualities exist here, and no much larger clone lies one base off it.

The CDR1 and CDR2 encoded by the germline V gene are SGDLS and YYNGEE. For this chain, trimming is 4 bases at the V end and 3 bases at the J end, and the number of junction bases without a gene match is 13. There are 17 amino acids in the CDR3, from cysteine to phenylalanine inclusive. The kept DNA is CDR3 alone, 51 bases in frame from the first base. The sample's time point, from its label and the paper: peripheral blood 12 weeks after first pembrolizumab dose. Mismatch repair deficiency was established in every enrolled patient by polymerase chain reaction or immunohistochemistry. TCR sequencing was carried out for a few patients who responded to pembrolizumab therapy. Pembrolizumab PD-1 blockade was prospectively tested in advanced mismatch repair-deficient cancers, regardless of tissue of origin, in the phase II trial. Peripheral blood T cell samples were collected serially, before PD-1 blockade began and at several time points afterward. Blood sampling times were reported as weeks after the first pembrolizumab dose.

The specimen comprised peripheral blood, sampled 12 weeks after starting pembrolizumab. The receptor's source is an adult with mismatch repair-deficient cancer. Recombination linked TRBV9 to TRBJ1-3, and 7 junction bases match TRBD1. The DNA is as follows: TGTGCCAGCAGCCCGACGGGCCTTGACAGGGATGGAAACACCATATATTTT. Protein translation: CASSPTGLDRDGNTIYF.